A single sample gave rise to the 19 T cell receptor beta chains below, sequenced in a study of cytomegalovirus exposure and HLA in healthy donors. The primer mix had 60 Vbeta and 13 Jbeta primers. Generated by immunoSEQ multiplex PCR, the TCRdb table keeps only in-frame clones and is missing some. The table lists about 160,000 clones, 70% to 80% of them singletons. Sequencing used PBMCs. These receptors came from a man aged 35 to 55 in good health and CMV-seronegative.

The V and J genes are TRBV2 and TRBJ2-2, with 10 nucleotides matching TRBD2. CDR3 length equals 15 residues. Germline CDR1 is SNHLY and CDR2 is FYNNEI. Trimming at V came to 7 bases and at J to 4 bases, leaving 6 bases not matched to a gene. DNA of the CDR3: TGTGCCAGCAAGAAGCAGCGGGAGGGCACCGGGGAGCTGTTTTTT. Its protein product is CASKKQREGTGELFF.

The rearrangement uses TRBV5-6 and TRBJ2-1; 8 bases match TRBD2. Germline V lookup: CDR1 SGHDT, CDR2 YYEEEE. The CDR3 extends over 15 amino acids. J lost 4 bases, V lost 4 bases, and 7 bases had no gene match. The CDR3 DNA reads TGTGCCAGCAGCCTGGGAATAGCGGGGTACAATGAGCAGTTCTTC. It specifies CASSLGIAGYNEQFF.

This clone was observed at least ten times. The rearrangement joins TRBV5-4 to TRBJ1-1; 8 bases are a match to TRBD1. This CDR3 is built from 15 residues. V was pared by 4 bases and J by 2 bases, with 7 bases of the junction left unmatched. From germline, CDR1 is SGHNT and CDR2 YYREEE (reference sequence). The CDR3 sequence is CASSTGQGRNTEAFF. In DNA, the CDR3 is TGTGCCAGCAGCACAGGACAGGGCAGAAACACTGAAGCTTTCTTT.

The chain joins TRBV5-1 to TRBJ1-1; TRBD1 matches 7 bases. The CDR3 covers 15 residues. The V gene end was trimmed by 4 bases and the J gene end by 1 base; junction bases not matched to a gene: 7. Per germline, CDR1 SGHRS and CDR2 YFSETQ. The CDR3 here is CASSATGTANTEAFF. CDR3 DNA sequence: TGCGCCAGCAGCGCAACCGGGACAGCGAACACTGAAGCTTTCTTT.

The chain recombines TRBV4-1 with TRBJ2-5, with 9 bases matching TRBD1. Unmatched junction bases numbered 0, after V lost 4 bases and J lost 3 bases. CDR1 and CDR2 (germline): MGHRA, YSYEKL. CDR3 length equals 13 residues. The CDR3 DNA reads TGCGCCAGCAGCCGGACAGGGGAAGAGACCCAGTACTTC. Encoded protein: CASSRTGEETQYF.

The CDR3 here is CASSKSGTSKETQYF. The CDR3 nucleotides are TGTGCCAGTAGTAAATCCGGGACTAGCAAAGAGACCCAGTACTTC. The chain links TRBV19 to TRBJ2-5, with 9 bases aligning to TRBD2. Germline CDR1 and CDR2: LNHDA and SQIVND (reference sequence). CDR3 length: 15 residues. Unmatched junction bases numbered 6, after V lost 4 bases and J lost 3 bases.

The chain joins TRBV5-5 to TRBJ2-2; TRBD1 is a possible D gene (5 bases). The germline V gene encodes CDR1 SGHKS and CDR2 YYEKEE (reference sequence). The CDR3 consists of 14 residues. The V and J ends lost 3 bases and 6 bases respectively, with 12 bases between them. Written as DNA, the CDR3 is TGTGCCAGCAGCTACCCCCCAGGGCCCGGGGAGCTGTTTTTT. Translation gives CASSYPPGPGELFF.

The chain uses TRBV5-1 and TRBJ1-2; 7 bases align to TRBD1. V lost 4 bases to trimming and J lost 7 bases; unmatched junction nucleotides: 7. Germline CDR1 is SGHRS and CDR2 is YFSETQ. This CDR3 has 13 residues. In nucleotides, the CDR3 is TGCGCCAGCAGCCCGACAGGGTCTAGTGGCTACACCTTC. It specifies CASSPTGSSGYTF.

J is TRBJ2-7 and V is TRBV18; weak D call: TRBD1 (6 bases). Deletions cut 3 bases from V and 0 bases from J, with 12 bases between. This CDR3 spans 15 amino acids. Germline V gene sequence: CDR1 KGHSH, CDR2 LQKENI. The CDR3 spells CASSPPGAFSYEQYF. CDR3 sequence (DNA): TGTGCCAGCTCACCTCCAGGGGCTTTCTCCTACGAGCAGTACTTC.

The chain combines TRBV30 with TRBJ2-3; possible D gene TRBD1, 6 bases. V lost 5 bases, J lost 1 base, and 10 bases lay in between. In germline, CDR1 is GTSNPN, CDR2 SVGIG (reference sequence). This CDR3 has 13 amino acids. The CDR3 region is CAWQGKGTDTQYF. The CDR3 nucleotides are TGTGCCTGGCAGGGGAAAGGCACAGATACGCAGTATTTT.

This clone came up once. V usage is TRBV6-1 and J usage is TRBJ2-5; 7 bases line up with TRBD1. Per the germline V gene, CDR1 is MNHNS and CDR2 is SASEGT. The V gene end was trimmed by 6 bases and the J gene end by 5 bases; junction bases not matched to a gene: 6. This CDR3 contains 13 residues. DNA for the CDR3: TGTGCCAGCAGAGAGACAGGGTGGGAGACCCAGTACTTC. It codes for CASRETGWETQYF.

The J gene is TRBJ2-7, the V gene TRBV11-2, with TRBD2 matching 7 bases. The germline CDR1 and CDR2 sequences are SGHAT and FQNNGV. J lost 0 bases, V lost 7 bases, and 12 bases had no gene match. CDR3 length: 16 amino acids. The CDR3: CASTPGVGGSSYEQYF. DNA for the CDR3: TGTGCCAGCACCCCCGGGGTGGGGGGGAGCTCCTACGAGCAGTACTTC.

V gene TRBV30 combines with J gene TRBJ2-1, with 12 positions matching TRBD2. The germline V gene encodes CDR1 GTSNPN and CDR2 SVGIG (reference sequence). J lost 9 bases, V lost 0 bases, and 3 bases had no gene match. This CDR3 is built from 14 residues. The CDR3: CAWSVLAGGGEQFF. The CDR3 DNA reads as TGTGCCTGGAGTGTACTAGCGGGAGGAGGTGAGCAGTTCTTC.

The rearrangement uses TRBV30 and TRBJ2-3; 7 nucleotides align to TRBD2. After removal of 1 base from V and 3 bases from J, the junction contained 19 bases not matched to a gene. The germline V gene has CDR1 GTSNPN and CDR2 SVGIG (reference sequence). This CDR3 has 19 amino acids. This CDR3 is CAWSALKKGRSGGTDTQYF. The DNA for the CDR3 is TGTGCCTGGAGTGCTTTAAAAAAGGGGCGCTCGGGAGGTACAGATACGCAGTATTTT.

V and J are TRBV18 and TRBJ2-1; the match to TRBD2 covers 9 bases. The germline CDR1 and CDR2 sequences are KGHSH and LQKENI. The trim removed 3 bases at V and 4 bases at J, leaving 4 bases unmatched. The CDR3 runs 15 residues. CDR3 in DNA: TGTGCCAGCTCACCCCAGGCGGGGGGGTACAATGAGCAGTTCTTC. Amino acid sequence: CASSPQAGGYNEQFF.

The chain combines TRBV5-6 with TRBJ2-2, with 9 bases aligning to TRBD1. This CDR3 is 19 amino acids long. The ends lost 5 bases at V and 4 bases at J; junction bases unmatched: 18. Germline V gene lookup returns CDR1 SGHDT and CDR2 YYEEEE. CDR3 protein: CASRSSYKSRDRVTGELFF. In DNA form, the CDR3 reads TGTGCCAGCAGGAGTAGTTATAAATCCAGGGACAGGGTCACCGGGGAGCTGTTTTTT.

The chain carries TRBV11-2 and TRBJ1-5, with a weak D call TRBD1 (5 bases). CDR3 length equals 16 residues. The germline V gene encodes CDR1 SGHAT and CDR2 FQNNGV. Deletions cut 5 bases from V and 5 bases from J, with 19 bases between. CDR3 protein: CASSPLAGSRDQPQHF. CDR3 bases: TGTGCCAGCAGCCCGCTAGCGGGGAGCAGGGATCAGCCCCAGCATTTT.

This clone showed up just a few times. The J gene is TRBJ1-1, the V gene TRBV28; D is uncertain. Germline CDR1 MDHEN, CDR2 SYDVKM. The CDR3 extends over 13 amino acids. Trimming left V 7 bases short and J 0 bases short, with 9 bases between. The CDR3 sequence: CASKVTMNTEAFF. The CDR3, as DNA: TGTGCCAGCAAAGTGACTATGAACACTGAAGCTTTCTTT.

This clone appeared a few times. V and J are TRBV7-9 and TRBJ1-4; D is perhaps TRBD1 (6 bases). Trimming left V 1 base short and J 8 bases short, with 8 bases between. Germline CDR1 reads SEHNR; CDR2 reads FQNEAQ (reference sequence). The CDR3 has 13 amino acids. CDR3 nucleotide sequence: TGTGCCAGCAGCTTAGACAGGGAAGAAAAACTGTTTTTT. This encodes CASSLDREEKLFF.